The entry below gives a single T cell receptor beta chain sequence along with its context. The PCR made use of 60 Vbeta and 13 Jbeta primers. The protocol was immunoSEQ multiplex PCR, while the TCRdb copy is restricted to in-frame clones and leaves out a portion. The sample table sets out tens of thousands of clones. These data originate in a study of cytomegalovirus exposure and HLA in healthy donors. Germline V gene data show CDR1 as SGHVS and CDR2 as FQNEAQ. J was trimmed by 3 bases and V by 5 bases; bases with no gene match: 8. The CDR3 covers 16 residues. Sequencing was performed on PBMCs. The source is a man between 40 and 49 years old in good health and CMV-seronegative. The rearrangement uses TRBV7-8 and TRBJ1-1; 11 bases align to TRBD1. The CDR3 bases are TGTGCCAGCAGCATAAGCCGGGACAGGGGGGACACTGAAGCTTTCTTT. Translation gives CASSISRDRGDTEAFF.